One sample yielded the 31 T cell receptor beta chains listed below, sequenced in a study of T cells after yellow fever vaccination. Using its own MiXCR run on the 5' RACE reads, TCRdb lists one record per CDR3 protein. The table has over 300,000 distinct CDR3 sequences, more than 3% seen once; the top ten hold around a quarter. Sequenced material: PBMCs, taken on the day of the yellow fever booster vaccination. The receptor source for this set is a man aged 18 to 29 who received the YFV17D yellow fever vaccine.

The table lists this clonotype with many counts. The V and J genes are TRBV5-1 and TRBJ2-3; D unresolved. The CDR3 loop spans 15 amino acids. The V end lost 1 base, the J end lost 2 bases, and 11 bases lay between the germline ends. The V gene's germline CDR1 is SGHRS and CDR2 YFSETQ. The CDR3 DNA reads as TGCGCCAGCAGCTTGTGGGGTTCTATCACAGATACGCAGTATTTT. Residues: CASSLWGSITDTQYF.

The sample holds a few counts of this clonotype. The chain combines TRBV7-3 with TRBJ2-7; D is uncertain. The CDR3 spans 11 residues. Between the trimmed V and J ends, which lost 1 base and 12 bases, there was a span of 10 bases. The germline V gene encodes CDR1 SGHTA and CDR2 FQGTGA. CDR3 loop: CASSLSPGPYV. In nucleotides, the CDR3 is TGTGCCAGCAGCTTAAGTCCCGGGCCGTACGTC.

The CDR3 nucleotides read TGTGCCAGCACCCGGGAGGGCCTGAACACTGAAGCTTTCTTT. Translating gives CASTREGLNTEAFF. The rearrangement joins TRBV6-2 or TRBV6-3 to TRBJ1-1; D is uncertain. Trimming left V 7 bases short and J 0 bases short, with 12 bases between. The CDR3 length is 14 residues. Germline values: CDR1 MNHEY, CDR2 SVGEGT.

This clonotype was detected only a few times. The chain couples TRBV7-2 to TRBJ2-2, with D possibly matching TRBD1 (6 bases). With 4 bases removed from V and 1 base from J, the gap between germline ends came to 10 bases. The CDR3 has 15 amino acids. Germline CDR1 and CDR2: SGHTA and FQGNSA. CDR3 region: CASSWGRGNTGELFF. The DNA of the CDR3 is TGTGCCAGCAGCTGGGGCAGGGGGAACACCGGGGAGCTGTTTTTT.

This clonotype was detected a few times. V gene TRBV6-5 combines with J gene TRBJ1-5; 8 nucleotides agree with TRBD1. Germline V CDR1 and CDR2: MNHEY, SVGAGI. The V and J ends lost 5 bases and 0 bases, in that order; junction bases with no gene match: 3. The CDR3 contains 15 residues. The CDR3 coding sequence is TGTGCCAGCAGTGACAGGGGCTATAGCAATCAGCCCCAGCATTTT. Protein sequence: CASSDRGYSNQPQHF.

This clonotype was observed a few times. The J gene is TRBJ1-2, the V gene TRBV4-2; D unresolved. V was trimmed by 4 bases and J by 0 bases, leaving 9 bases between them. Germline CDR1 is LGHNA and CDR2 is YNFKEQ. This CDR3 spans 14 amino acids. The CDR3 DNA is TGTGCCAGCAGCCCCCGCACGTCTAACTATGGCTACACCTTC. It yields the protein CASSPRTSNYGYTF.

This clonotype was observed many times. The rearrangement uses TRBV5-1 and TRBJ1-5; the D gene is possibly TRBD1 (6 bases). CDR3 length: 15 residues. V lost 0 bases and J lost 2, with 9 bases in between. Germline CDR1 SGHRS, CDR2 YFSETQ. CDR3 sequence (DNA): TGCGCCAGCAGCTTGGGGGGGGCCGGCAATCAGCCCCAGCATTTT. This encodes CASSLGGAGNQPQHF.

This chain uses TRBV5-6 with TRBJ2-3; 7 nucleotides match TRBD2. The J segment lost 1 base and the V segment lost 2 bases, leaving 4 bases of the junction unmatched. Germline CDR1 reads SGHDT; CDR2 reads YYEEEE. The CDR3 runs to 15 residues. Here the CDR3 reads CASSFGGSGTDTQYF. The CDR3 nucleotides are TGTGCCAGCAGCTTCGGCGGGAGCGGCACAGATACGCAGTATTTT.

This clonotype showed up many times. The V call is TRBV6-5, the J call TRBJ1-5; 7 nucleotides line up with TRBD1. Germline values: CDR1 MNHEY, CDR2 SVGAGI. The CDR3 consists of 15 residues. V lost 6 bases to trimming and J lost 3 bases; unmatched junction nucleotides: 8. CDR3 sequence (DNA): TGTGCCAGCAGCAAAGGGGACAGCTCCAATCAGCCCCAGCATTTT. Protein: CASSKGDSSNQPQHF.

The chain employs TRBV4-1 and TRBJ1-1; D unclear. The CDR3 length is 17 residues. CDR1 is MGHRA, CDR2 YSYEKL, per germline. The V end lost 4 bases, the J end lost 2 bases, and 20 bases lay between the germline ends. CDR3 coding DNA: TGCGCCAGCAGCCTAAACCGCGGGGTCGAGGCAAACACTGAAGCTTTCTTT. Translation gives CASSLNRGVEANTEAFF.

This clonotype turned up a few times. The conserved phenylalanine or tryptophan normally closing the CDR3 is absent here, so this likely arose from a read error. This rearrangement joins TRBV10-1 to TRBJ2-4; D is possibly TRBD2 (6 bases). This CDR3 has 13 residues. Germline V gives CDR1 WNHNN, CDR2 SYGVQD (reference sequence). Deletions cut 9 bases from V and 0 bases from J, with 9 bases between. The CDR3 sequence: CARGTLAKNIQYS. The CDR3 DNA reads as TGCGCCAGAGGGACTTTAGCCAAAAACATTCAGTACTCC.

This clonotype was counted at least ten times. As DNA, the CDR3 is TGTGCCAGCAGGGCTAGCGGGGGGCTCTCCTACGAGCAGTACGTC. This codes for CASRASGGLSYEQYV. J is TRBJ2-7 and V is TRBV28; 11 bases fit TRBD2. The CDR3 spans 15 residues. The germline gives CDR1 MDHEN, CDR2 SYDVKM. The J segment lost 0 bases and the V segment lost 6 bases, leaving 4 bases of the junction unmatched.

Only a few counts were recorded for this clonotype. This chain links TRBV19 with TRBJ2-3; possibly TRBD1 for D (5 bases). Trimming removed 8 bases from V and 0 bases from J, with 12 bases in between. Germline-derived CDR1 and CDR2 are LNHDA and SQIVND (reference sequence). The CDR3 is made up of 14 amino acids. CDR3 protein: CASLPGPSTDTQYF. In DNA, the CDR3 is TGTGCCAGTCTACCAGGGCCTAGCACAGATACGCAGTATTTT.

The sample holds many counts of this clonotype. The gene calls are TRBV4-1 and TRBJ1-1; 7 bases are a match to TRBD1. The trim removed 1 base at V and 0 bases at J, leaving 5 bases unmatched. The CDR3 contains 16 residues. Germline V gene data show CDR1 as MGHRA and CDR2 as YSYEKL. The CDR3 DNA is TGCGCCAGCAGCCAAGGCACAGGGGTATTGAACACTGAAGCTTTCTTT. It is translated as CASSQGTGVLNTEAFF.

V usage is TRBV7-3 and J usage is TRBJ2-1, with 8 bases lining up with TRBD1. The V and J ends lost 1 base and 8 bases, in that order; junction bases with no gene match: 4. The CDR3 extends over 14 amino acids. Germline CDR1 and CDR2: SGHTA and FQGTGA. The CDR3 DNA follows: TGTGCCAGCAGCTTAAAAAACAGGGGGTATGAGCAGTTCTTC. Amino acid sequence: CASSLKNRGYEQFF.

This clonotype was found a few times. The CDR3 is CASSHYQPYRDGNTIYF. The CDR3 nucleotides read TGTGCCAGCAGCCACTACCAACCCTACAGGGACGGAAACACCATATATTTT. The chain joins TRBV7-9 to TRBJ1-3; tentative D call: TRBD1 (6 bases). The germline V gene encodes CDR1 SEHNR and CDR2 FQNEAQ (reference sequence). The CDR3 length is 17 residues. V lost 5 bases and J 4 bases, leaving 21 bases between the germline ends.

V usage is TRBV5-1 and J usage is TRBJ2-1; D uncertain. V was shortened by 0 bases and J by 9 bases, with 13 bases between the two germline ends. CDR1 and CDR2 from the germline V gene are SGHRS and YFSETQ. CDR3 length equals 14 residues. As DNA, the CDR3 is TGCGCCAGCAGCTTGGATCTAGTCTCTAGTGAGCAGTTCTTC. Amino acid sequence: CASSLDLVSSEQFF. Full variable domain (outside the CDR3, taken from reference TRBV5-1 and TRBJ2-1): KAGVTQTPRYLIKTRGQQVTLSCSPISGHRSVSWYQQTPGQGLQFLFEYFSETQRNKGNFPGRFSGRQFSNSRSEMNVSTLELGDSALYLCASSLDLVSSEQFFGPGTRLTVL.

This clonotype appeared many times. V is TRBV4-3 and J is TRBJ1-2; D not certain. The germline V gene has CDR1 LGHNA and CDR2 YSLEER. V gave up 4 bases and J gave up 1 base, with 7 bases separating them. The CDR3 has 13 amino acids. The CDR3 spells CASSRGNNYGYTF. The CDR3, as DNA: TGCGCCAGCAGCCGTGGGAATAACTATGGCTACACCTTC.

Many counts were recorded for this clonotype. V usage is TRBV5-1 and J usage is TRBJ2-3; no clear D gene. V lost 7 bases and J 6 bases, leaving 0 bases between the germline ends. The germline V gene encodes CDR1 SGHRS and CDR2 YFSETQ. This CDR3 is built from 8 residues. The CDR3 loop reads CASDTQYF. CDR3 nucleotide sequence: TGCGCCAGCGATACGCAGTATTTT.

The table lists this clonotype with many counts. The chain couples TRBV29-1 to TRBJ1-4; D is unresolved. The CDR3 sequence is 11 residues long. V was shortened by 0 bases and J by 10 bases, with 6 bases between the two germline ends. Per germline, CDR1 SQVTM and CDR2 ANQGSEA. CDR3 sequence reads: CSVEDSRKLFF. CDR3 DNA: TGCAGCGTTGAAGATTCAAGAAAACTGTTTTTT.

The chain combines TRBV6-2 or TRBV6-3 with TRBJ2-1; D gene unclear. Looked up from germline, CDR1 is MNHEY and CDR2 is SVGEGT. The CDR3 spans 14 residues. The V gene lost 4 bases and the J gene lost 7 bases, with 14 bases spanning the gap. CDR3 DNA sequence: TGTGCCAGCAGTTCAAGGACGGCCAGGAATGAGCAGTTCTTC. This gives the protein CASSSRTARNEQFF.

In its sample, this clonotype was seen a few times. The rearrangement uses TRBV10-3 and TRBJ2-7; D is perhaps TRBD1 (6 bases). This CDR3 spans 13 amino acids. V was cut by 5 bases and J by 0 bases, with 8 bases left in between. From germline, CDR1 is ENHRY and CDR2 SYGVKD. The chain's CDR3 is CAISLDSSYEQYF. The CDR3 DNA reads TGTGCCATCAGTCTGGACAGCTCCTACGAGCAGTACTTC.

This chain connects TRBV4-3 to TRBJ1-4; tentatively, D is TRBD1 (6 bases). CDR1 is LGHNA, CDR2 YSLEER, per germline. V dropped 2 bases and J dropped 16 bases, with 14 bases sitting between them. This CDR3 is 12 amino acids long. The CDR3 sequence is CASSQRGGNPFF. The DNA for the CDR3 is TGCGCCAGCAGCCAAAGGGGGGGGAATCCGTTTTTT.

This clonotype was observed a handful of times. In nucleotides, the CDR3 is TGTGCCAGTAGTATCTACAGCGGGGGGGCCTCTGAGCAGTTCTTC. This encodes CASSIYSGGASEQFF. V usage is TRBV19 and J usage is TRBJ2-1, with 10 nucleotides matching TRBD2. CDR3 size: 15 residues. Germline V CDR1 and CDR2: LNHDA, SQIVND (reference sequence). V shed 3 bases and J 9 bases; nucleotides not matched to a gene: 8.

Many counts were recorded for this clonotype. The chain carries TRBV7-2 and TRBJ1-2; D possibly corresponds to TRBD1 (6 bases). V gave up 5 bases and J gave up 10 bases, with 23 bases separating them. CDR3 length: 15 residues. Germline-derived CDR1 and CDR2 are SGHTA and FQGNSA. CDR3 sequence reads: CASSRDSGTNPPYTF. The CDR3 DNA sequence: TGTGCCAGCAGCCGAGATTCCGGGACAAATCCACCCTACACCTTC.

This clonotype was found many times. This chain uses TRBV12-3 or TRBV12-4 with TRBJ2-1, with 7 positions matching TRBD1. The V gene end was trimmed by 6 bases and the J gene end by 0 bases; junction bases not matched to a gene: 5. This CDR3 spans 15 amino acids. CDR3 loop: CASRTDRASYNEQFF. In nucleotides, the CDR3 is TGTGCCAGCAGAACCGACAGGGCCTCCTACAATGAGCAGTTCTTC.

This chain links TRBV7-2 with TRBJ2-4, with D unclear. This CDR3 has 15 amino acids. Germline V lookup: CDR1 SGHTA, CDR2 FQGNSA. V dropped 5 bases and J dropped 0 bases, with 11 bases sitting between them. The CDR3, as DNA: TGTGCCAGCAGCCTCCGCCCGTTAGCCAAAAACATTCAGTACTTC. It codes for CASSLRPLAKNIQYF.

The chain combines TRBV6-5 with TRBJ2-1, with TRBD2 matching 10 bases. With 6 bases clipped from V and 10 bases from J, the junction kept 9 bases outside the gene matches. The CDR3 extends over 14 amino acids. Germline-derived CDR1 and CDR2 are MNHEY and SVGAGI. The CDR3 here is CASRGASGGREQFF. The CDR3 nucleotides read TGTGCCAGCAGGGGGGCTAGCGGGGGTAGGGAGCAGTTCTTC.

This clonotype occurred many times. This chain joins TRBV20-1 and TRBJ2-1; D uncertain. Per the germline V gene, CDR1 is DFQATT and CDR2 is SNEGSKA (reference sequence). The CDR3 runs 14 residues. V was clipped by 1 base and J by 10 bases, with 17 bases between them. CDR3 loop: CSARGPGLVAEQFF. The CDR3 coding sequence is TGCAGTGCTAGAGGTCCGGGCCTTGTGGCGGAGCAGTTCTTC.

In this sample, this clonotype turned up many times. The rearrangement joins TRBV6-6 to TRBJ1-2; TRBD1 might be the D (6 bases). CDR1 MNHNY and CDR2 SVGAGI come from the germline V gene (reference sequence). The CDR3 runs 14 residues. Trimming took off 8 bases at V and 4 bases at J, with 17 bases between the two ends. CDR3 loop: CASLGADTTYGYTF. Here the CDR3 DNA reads TGTGCCAGCCTGGGGGCAGATACTACCTATGGCTACACCTTC.

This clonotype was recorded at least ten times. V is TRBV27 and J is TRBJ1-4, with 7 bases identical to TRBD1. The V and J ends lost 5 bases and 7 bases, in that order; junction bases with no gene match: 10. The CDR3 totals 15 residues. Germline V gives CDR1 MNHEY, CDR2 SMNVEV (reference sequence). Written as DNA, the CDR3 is TGTGCCAGCAGTAAGACAGGGTATCGAGGTGAAAAACTGTTTTTT. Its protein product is CASSKTGYRGEKLFF.